One sample yielded the 21 T cell receptor beta chains listed below, sequenced in a study of T cell clonality in common variable immunodeficiency. Findings and caveats of the study: Common variable immunodeficiency TCR beta sequences reportedly had fewer deletions and N-nucleotide insertions.

Here immunoSEQ multiplex PCR was the method, and the copy in TCRdb shows in-frame clones only, minus some. Observed in the sample are about 15,000 clones, none of them singletons. Antigens for these TCRs are unknown. What was sequenced was peripheral blood mononuclear cells. The origin of the receptors is a human donor with common variable immunodeficiency.

There are a few counts of this clone. The CDR3 end falls 3 residues outside the read, so it is completed with the germline J gene. This chain joins TRBV18 and TRBJ2-5, with 8 nucleotides matching TRBD2. Trimming removed 3 bases from V and 2 bases from J; junction bases left unmatched: 11. The germline gives CDR1 KGHSH, CDR2 LQKENI. The CDR3 length is 17 residues. CDR3 DNA (partial): TGTGCCAGCTCACCGAAGGTCAGCGGGAGTTGGCAAGAGACC. This codes for CASSPKVSGSWQET. The full CDR3 sequence reads CASSPKVSGSWQETQYF. Combining the CDR3 with reference TRBV18 and TRBJ2-5 gives the whole variable domain NAGVMQNPRHLVRRRGQEARLRCSPMKGHSHVYWYRQLPEEGLKFMVYLQKENIIDESGMPKERFSAEFPKEGPSILRIQQVVRGDSAAYFCASSPKVSGSWQETQYFGPGTRLLVL.

The part of the CDR3 DNA that was read is TGCAGTGCCCGACTCGATAGCACAGATACG. Translation gives CSARLDSTDT. The entire CDR3 sequence reads CSARLDSTDTQYF. V is TRBV20-1 and J is TRBJ2-3; no clear D. From the germline J gene comes the end of the CDR3, since the read stops 3 residues before it. This CDR3 is 13 amino acids long. Germline V gene sequence: CDR1 DFQATT, CDR2 SNEGSKA (reference sequence). V was pared by 6 bases and J by 0 bases, with 10 bases between.

A remark on this clone: Read data end 3 residues before the CDR3 end; the end is taken from the germline J gene. V is TRBV7-2 and J is TRBJ2-1, with D unresolved. Germline V CDR1 and CDR2: SGHTA, FQGNSA. V lost 5 bases and J lost 8, with 7 bases in between. This CDR3 has 11 residues. This CDR3 is CASSPSHEQFF. The part of the CDR3 DNA that was read is TGTGCCAGCAGCCCGAGCCATGAG.

The sample holds a few counts of this clone. The read terminates 3 residues ahead of where the CDR3 ends, so the germline J gene completes it. V gene TRBV7-9 combines with J gene TRBJ1-1, with TRBD1 matching 8 bases. CDR1 is SEHNR, CDR2 FQNEAQ, per germline (reference sequence). The junction had 3 bases not matched to a gene; V was cut back by 8 bases and J by 7 bases. The CDR3 has 11 amino acids. Incomplete CDR3 DNA: TGTGCCAGCCCAGGGGGCAGTGAA. It yields the protein CASPGGSE. The whole CDR3 sequence is CASPGGSEAFF.

As to this clone: The read falls 3 residues short of the CDR3 end, and the missing part is taken from the germline J gene. The rearrangement joins TRBV7-3 to TRBJ2-2; TRBD2 might be the D (6 bases). V was cut by 3 bases and J by 7 bases, with 12 bases left in between. This CDR3 comprises 14 residues. Germline-derived CDR1 and CDR2 are SGHTA and FQGTGA. CDR3 DNA (partial): TGTGCCAGCAGCTTGGGACTTCGGGGCGGGGAG. It is translated as CASSLGLRGGE. Given in full, the CDR3 is CASSLGLRGGELFF.

This clone has more than one count but fewer than ten. Read data end 3 residues before the CDR3 end; the end is taken from the germline J gene. The rearrangement links TRBV18 to TRBJ2-5; 8 nucleotides agree with TRBD1. The ends lost 4 bases at V and 4 bases at J; junction bases unmatched: 11. The CDR3 consists of 16 residues. Germline CDR1 is KGHSH and CDR2 is LQKENI. CDR3 region: CASSRSLQGAGETQYF. The DNA read from the CDR3 is TGTGCCAGCTCACGATCCCTCCAGGGGGCGGGAGAGACC. Looking up the rest from reference TRBV18 and TRBJ2-5 gives the full variable domain: NAGVMQNPRHLVRRRGQEARLRCSPMKGHSHVYWYRQLPEEGLKFMVYLQKENIIDESGMPKERFSAEFPKEGPSILRIQQVVRGDSAAYFCASSRSLQGAGETQYFGPGTRLLVL.

This clone was recorded many times. The read is 3 residues too short to cover the CDR3 end, so that end is filled in from the germline J gene. The rearrangement links TRBV18 to TRBJ2-2; D not certain. Germline CDR1 KGHSH, CDR2 LQKENI. The CDR3 spans 13 residues. The V end was cut by 1 base, the J end by 4 bases, with 4 bases between. The CDR3 bases that were read are TGTGCCAGCTCACCACTCGGCACCGGGGAG. This translates into CASSPLGTGE. The whole CDR3 reads CASSPLGTGELFF.

This clone has ten or more counts. With the read ending 3 residues before the CDR3 end, the germline J gene is used to fill in that end. The chain carries TRBV4-1 and TRBJ1-1, with TRBD1 identical over 7 bases. CDR3 length: 15 amino acids. J lost 4 bases, V lost 3 bases, and 8 bases had no gene match. Per the germline V gene, CDR1 is MGHRA and CDR2 is YSYEKL. The CDR3 here is CASSQPDRDGTEAFF. CDR3 DNA, as far as it was read: TGCGCCAGCAGCCAGCCTGACAGGGACGGCACTGAA.

This clone was seen at least ten times. The CDR3 goes on 3 residues after the read ends, and that part is filled in from the germline J gene. This chain connects TRBV7-2 to TRBJ2-7; TRBD1 agrees at 10 bases. The germline CDR1 and CDR2 sequences are SGHTA and FQGNSA. The CDR3 has 14 amino acids. The trim removed 4 bases at V and 3 bases at J, leaving 3 bases unmatched. The CDR3: CASSSGTGVYEQYF. The part of the CDR3 DNA that was read is TGTGCCAGCAGCTCCGGGACAGGGGTCTACGAG.

Comments on this clone: The CDR3 is cut off 3 residues early in the read; its end comes from the germline J gene. This chain uses TRBV7-9 with TRBJ1-3; a weak D match, TRBD1 (5 bases). Looked up from germline, CDR1 is SEHNR and CDR2 is FQNEAQ (reference sequence). Trimming left V 8 bases short and J 2 bases short, with 7 bases between. The CDR3 totals 12 residues. The CDR3 sequence: CASLGPGNTIYF. The CDR3 bases that were read are TGTGCCAGCTTGGGGCCTGGAAACACC.

This clone was recorded many times. From the germline J gene comes the end of the CDR3, since the read stops 3 residues before it. The chain has TRBV5-1 and TRBJ2-3, with 7 nucleotides matching TRBD2. CDR1 and CDR2 from the germline V gene are SGHRS and YFSETQ. The CDR3 extends over 15 amino acids. With 2 bases clipped from V and 1 base from J, the junction kept 4 bases outside the gene matches. The sequenced part of the CDR3 DNA is TGCGCCAGCAGCTTATGGAGCGGGGGCACAGATACG. Translating gives CASSLWSGGTDT. The full CDR3 protein is CASSLWSGGTDTQYF.

This clone turned up a few times. With the read ending 3 residues before the CDR3 end, the germline J gene is used to fill in that end. V gene TRBV19 combines with J gene TRBJ2-1, with TRBD1 as a possible D gene (6 bases). V was trimmed by 4 bases and J by 8 bases, leaving 15 bases between them. CDR3 length: 14 residues. Germline assignment: CDR1 LNHDA and CDR2 SQIVND (reference sequence). CDR3 DNA, as far as it was read: TGTGCCAGTAGTAATAGAGGGGGAGTCGATGAG. Protein product: CASSNRGGVDE. Given in full, the CDR3 is CASSNRGGVDEQFF.

This clone was observed a few times. The read comes to an end 3 residues before the CDR3 does, leaving the germline J gene to fill in the end. The J gene is TRBJ1-2, the V gene TRBV2; 8 bases are a match to TRBD1. CDR1 and CDR2 from the germline V gene are SNHLY and FYNNEI. The CDR3 totals 15 residues. CDR3 sequence reads: CASSEARTGYKGYTF. The part of the CDR3 DNA that was read is TGTGCCAGCAGTGAAGCTCGGACAGGGTATAAGGGC.

This clone was seen a few times. The CDR3 end is not reached by the read, which stops 3 residues before it; the germline J gene fills it in. J is TRBJ1-1 and V is TRBV19; the match to TRBD1 covers 7 bases. Germline CDR1 reads LNHDA; CDR2 reads SQIVND (reference sequence). The ends lost 9 bases at V and 3 bases at J; junction bases unmatched: 10. CDR3 length: 14 amino acids. The CDR3 loop reads CASYKQGSDTEAFF. The sequenced CDR3 bases are TGTGCCAGCTATAAACAGGGGTCGGACACTGAA.

A remark on this clone: The read terminates 3 residues ahead of where the CDR3 ends, so the germline J gene completes it. This chain uses TRBV7-9 with TRBJ2-5; 11 nucleotides agree with TRBD2. CDR1 SEHNR and CDR2 FQNEAQ come from the germline V gene (reference sequence). Trimming cost V 5 bases and J 5 bases; bases outside gene matches: 4. The CDR3 has 14 amino acids. CDR3 residues: CASSRSGGVETQYF. The sequenced part of the CDR3 DNA is TGTGCCAGCAGCCGTAGCGGGGGGGTTGAGACC.

Many counts were recorded for this clone. With the read ending 3 residues before the CDR3 end, the germline J gene is used to fill in that end. This chain joins TRBV5-5 and TRBJ2-3; D is unclear. V was pared by 7 bases and J by 2 bases, with 17 bases between. The CDR3 extends over 15 amino acids. CDR1 SGHKS and CDR2 YYEKEE come from the germline V gene (reference sequence). The sequenced part of the CDR3 DNA is TGTGCCAGCGCCACCCAGAATTCAATCACAGATACG. Translating gives CASATQNSITDT. The CDR3 as a whole reads CASATQNSITDTQYF.

This clone was seen a handful of times. With the read ending 3 residues before the CDR3 end, the germline J gene is used to fill in that end. This chain connects TRBV5-5 to TRBJ2-3; D uncertain. The CDR3 is 13 amino acids. Trimming cost V 4 bases and J 2 bases, with 8 bases left between them. The germline CDR1 and CDR2 sequences are SGHKS and YYEKEE (reference sequence). Here the CDR3 reads CASSPLHTDTQYF. The covered CDR3 bases are TGTGCCAGCAGCCCACTACACACAGATACG.

In this sample, this clone turned up a few times. The read gets to within 3 residues of the CDR3 end, and the germline J gene fills in the rest. The chain employs TRBV18 and TRBJ1-4; D call uncertain. The CDR3 sequence is 16 residues long. Between the trimmed V and J ends, which lost 2 bases and 7 bases, there was a span of 17 bases. From germline, CDR1 is KGHSH and CDR2 LQKENI. The part of the CDR3 DNA that was read is TGTGCCAGCTCACCATCTTACCACAAAACCTCTGAAAAA. Amino acids: CASSPSYHKTSEK. The full CDR3 is CASSPSYHKTSEKLFF.

Regarding this clone: The CDR3 goes on 3 residues after the read ends, and that part is filled in from the germline J gene. The chain joins TRBV19 to TRBJ2-1, with TRBD2 identical over 10 bases. Germline V gene data show CDR1 as LNHDA and CDR2 as SQIVND (reference sequence). This CDR3 has 14 residues. Trimming cost V 6 bases and J 8 bases; bases outside gene matches: 7. The CDR3 loop reads CASSRAGTSDEQFF. CDR3 DNA (partial): TGTGCCAGTAGCCGGGCGGGGACTAGCGATGAG.

Details on this clone: The read terminates 3 residues ahead of where the CDR3 ends, so the germline J gene completes it. This chain uses TRBV7-9 with TRBJ1-4; 7 bases match TRBD1. CDR3 length: 14 residues. V dropped 5 bases and J dropped 8; count of bases not matched to a gene: 8. CDR1 SEHNR and CDR2 FQNEAQ come from the germline V gene (reference sequence). CDR3 sequence reads: CASSQGGQTEKLFF. The sequenced CDR3 bases are TGTGCCAGCAGCCAGGGGGGCCAAACGGAAAAA.

This clone was recorded at least ten times. The CDR3 end lies 3 residues beyond the end of the read and is filled in from the germline J gene. The genes are TRBV10-3 and TRBJ1-6, with D perhaps matching TRBD1 (6 bases). Germline V gene data show CDR1 as ENHRY and CDR2 as SYGVKD. This CDR3 contains 13 residues. V shed 7 bases and J shed 8 bases, with 12 bases lying between them. The sequenced CDR3 bases are TGTGCCATCAAAGGGGGATTTGATTCACCC. Amino acid sequence: CAIKGGFDSP. The complete CDR3 sequence is CAIKGGFDSPLHF.